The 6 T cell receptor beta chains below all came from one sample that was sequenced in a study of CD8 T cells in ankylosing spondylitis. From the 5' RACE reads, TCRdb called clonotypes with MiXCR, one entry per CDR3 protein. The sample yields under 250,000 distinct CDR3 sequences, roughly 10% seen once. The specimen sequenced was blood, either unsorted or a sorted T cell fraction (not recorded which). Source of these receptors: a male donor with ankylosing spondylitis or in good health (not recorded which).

The CDR3 region has the DNA TGTGCCAGCAGCGGGAGATTGAGCGGGGTTAGCACAGATACGCAGTATTTT. Residues: CASSGRLSGVSTDTQYF. The chain employs TRBV12-3 or TRBV12-4 and TRBJ2-3, with TRBD2 matching over 7 bases. V lost 6 bases, J lost 0 bases, and 12 bases stayed unmatched. CDR3 length: 17 amino acids.

The CDR3 reads CASSLGGQSHSEAFF. DNA of the CDR3: TGCGCCAGCAGCTTGGGGGGACAGTCCCACTCTGAAGCTTTCTTT. The chain has TRBV5-1 and TRBJ1-1; 7 positions match TRBD1. Unmatched junction bases numbered 8, after V lost 0 bases and J lost 6 bases. CDR1 SGHRS and CDR2 YFSETQ come from the germline V gene. CDR3 length: 15 amino acids.

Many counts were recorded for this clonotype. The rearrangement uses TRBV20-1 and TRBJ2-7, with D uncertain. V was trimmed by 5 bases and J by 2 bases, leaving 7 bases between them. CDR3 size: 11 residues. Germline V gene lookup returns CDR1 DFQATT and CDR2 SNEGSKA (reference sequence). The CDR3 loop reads CSAPGAYEQYF. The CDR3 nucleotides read TGCAGTGCTCCTGGGGCCTACGAGCAGTACTTC.

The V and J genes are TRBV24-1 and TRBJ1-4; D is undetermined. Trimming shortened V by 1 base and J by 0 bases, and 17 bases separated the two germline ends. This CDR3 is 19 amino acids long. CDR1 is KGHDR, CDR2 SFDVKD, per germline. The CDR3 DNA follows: TGTGCCACCAGTGATTTTGTTATCGGGGTTGAAGCAACTAATGAAAAACTGTTTTTT. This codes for CATSDFVIGVEATNEKLFF.

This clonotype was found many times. CDR3 loop: CASTLGGRTYNEQFF. The DNA of the CDR3 is TGTGCCAGCACCCTTGGTGGACGAACCTACAATGAGCAGTTCTTC. The chain is built from TRBV28 and TRBJ2-1, with D hard to call. V was trimmed by 7 bases and J by 2 bases, leaving 15 bases between them. Per germline, CDR1 MDHEN and CDR2 SYDVKM. The CDR3 is made up of 15 amino acids.

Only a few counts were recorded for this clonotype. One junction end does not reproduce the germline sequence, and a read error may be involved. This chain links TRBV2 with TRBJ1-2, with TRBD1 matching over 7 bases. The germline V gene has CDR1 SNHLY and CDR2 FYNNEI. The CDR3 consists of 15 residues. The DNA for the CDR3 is TGCGCCAGCAGCAAAACAGGGGTAGCTAACTATGGCTACACCTTC. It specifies CASSKTGVANYGYTF. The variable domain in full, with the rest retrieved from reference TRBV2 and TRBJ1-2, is EPEVTQTPSHQVTQMGQEVILRCVPISNHLYFYWYRQILGQKVEFLVSFYNNEISEKSEIFDDQFSVERPDGSNFTLKIRSTKLEDSAMYFCASSKTGVANYGYTFGSGTRLTVV.